This TCR beta chain was observed in a study of blood T cell repertoires in COVID-19. The data were produced by immunoSEQ multiplex PCR, yet TCRdb's version contains in-frame clones alone and is incomplete. Of under 200,000 clones in the sample, approximately 86% were seen once. The germline V and J ends were trimmed by 3 bases and 5 bases, with 10 bases remaining between them. The CDR3 runs to 13 residues. Germline loops: CDR1 MNHNS, CDR2 SASEGT. The chain employs TRBV6-1 and TRBJ1-1, with D possibly matching TRBD1 (6 bases). The TCR sequence derives from a man between 18 and 35 years old with acute or convalescent COVID-19. Material for sequencing was peripheral blood. Here the CDR3 DNA reads TGTGCCAGCAGTGAGGACAGTATAACTGAAGCTTTCTTT. Its translation: CASSEDSITEAFF.